This T cell receptor (beta chain) was recovered during a study of T cell changes during pregnancy in multiple sclerosis. Germline CDR1 LNHDA, CDR2 SQIVND (reference sequence). The CDR3 consists of 18 residues. Losses at the gene ends were 3 bases for V and 5 bases for J; bases not matched to a gene: 14. The method was immunoSEQ multiplex PCR; TCRdb's version includes in-frame clones alone and lacks a portion of them. This sample has 85,000 to 130,000 clones; around 92% occur once, and the top ten carry 1.6%. The chain has TRBV19 and TRBJ2-1, with 9 bases that match TRBD1. The starting material was peripheral blood, obtained after pregnancy. The TCR sequence derives from a female donor with multiple sclerosis, enrolled in a pregnancy study. CDR3 DNA: TGTGCCAGTAGTATCGGGGACAGGGCGACATTAGGACACAATGAGCAGTTCTTC. It is translated as CASSIGDRATLGHNEQFF.